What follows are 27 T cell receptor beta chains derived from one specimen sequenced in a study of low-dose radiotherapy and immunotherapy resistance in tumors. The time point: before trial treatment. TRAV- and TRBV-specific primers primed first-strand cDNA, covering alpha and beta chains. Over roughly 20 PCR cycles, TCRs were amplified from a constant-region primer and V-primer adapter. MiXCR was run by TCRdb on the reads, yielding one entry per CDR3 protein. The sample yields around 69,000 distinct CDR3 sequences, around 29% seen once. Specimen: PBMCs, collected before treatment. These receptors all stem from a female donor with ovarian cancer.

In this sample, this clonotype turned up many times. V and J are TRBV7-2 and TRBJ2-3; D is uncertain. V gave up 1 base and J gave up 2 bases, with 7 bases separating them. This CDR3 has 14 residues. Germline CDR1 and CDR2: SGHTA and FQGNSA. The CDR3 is CASSLEIHTDTQYF. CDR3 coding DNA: TGTGCCAGCAGCTTAGAGATTCACACAGATACGCAGTATTTT.

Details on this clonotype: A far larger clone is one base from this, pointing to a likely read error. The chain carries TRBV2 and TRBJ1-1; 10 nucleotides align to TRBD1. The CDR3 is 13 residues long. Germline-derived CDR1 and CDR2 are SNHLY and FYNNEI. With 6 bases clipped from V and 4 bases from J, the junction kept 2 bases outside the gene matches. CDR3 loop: CASRGQGPTEAFF. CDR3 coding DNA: TGTGCCAGCAGGGGACAGGGGCCCACTGAAGCTTTCTTT.

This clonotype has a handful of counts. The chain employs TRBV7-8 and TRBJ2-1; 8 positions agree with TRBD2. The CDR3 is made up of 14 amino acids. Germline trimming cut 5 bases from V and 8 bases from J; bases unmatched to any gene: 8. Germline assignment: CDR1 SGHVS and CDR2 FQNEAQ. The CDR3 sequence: CASSGYSGAYEQFF. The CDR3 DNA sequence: TGTGCCAGCAGCGGGTATAGCGGGGCCTATGAGCAGTTCTTC.

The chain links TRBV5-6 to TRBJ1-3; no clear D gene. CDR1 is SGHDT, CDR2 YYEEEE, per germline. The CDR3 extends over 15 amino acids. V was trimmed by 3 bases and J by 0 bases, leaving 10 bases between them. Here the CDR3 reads CASSSYGLSGNTIYF. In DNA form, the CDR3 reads TGTGCCAGCAGCTCCTACGGACTCTCTGGAAACACCATATATTTT.

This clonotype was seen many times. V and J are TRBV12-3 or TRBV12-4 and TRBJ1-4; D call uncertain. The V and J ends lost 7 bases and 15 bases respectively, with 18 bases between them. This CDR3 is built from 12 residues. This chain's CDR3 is CASTTGGSTLFF. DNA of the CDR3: TGTGCCAGCACCACCGGAGGGTCTACATTGTTTTTT.

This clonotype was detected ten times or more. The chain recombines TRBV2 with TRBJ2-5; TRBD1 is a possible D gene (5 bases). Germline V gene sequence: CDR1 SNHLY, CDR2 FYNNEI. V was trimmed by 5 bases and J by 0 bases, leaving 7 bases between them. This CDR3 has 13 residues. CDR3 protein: CASSLDNQETQYF. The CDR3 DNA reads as TGTGCCAGCAGTCTGGACAACCAAGAGACCCAGTACTTC. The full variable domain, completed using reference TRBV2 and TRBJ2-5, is EPEVTQTPSHQVTQMGQEVILRCVPISNHLYFYWYRQILGQKVEFLVSFYNNEISEKSEIFDDQFSVERPDGSNFTLKIRSTKLEDSAMYFCASSLDNQETQYFGPGTRLLVL.

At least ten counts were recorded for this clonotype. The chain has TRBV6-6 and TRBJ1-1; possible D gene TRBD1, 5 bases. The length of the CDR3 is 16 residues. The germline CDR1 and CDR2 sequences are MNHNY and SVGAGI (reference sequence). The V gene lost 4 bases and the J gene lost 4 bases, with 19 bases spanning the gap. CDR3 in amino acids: CASSSHRQHGGTEAFF. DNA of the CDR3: TGTGCCAGCAGTTCACACAGGCAGCATGGGGGCACTGAAGCTTTCTTT.

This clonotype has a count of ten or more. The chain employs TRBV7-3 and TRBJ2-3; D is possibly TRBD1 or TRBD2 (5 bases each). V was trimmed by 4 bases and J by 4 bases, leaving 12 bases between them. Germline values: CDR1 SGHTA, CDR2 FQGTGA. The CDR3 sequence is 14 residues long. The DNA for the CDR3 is TGTGCCAGCAGCTCGCGGGTGGGGGCAGATACGCAGTATTTT. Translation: CASSSRVGADTQYF.

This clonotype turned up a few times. CDR3 region: CASSGRVGPSYLSGANVLTF. CDR3 nucleotide sequence: TGTGCCAGCAGCGGTAGGGTGGGGCCGAGCTACCTCTCTGGGGCCAACGTCCTGACTTTC. V and J are TRBV7-3 and TRBJ2-6; possibly TRBD1 for D (5 bases). The length of the CDR3 is 20 residues. Trimming removed 5 bases at V and 0 bases at J, with 23 bases between. Germline V CDR1 and CDR2: SGHTA, FQGTGA.

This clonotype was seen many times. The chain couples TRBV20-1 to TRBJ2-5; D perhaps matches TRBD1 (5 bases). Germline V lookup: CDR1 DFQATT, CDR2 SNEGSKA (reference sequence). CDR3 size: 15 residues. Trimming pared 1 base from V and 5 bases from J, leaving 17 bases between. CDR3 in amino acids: CSARVGAWSRETQYF. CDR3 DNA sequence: TGCAGTGCTAGAGTAGGGGCCTGGTCGAGGGAGACCCAGTACTTC.

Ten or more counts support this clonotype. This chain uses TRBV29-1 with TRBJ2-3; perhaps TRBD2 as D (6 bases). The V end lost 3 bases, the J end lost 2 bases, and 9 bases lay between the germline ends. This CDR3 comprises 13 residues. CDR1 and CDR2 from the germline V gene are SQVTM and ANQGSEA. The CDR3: CSVEGGPTDTQYF. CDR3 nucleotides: TGCAGCGTTGAGGGGGGACCCACAGATACGCAGTATTTT.

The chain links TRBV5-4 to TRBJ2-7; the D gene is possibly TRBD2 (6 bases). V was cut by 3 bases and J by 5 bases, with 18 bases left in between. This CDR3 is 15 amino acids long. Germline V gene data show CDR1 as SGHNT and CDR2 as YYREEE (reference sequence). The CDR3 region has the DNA TGTGCCAGCAGCTCTGGGGGGTCGGGAGTGGACGAGCAGTACTTC. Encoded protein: CASSSGGSGVDEQYF.

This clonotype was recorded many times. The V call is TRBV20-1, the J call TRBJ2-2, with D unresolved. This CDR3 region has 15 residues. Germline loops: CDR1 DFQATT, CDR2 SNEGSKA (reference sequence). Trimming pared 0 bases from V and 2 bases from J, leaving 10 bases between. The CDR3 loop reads CSARESLTNTGELFF. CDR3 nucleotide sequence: TGCAGTGCTAGAGAAAGCTTAACTAACACCGGGGAGCTGTTTTTT.

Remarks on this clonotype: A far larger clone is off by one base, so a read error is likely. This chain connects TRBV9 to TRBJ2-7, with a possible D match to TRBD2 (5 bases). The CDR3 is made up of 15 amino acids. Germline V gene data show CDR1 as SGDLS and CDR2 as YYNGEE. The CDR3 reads CTSSIKAGGSYEQYF. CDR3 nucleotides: TGTACCAGTAGTATAAAGGCGGGCGGTTCCTACGAGCAGTACTTC.

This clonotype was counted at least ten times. CDR3 bases: TGCGCCAGCAGCTTGGCATCCGGACAGGGGAACTATGGCTACACCTTC. Residues: CASSLASGQGNYGYTF. The chain couples TRBV5-1 to TRBJ1-2; 9 bases align to TRBD1. Germline CDR1 SGHRS, CDR2 YFSETQ. The CDR3 contains 16 residues. The V and J ends lost 0 bases and 2 bases, in that order; junction bases with no gene match: 5.

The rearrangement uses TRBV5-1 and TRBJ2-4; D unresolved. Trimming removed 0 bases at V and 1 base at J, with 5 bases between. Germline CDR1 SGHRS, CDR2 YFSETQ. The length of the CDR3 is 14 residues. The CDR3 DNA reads TGCGCCAGCAGCTTGGAAGCGGCCAAAAACATTCAGTACTTC. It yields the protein CASSLEAAKNIQYF.

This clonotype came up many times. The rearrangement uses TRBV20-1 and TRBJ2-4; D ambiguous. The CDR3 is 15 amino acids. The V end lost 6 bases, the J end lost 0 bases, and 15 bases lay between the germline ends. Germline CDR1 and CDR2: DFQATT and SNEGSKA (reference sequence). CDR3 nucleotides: TGCAGTGCCAGCCGCGACGTTCAAGCCAAAAACATTCAGTACTTC. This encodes CSASRDVQAKNIQYF.

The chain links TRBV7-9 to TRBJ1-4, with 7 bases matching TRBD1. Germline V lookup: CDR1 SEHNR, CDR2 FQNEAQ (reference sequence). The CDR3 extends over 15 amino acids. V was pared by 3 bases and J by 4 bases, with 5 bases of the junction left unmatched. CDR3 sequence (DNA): TGTGCCAGCAGCTTGCTGACAGGGCGTAATGAAAAACTGTTTTTT. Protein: CASSLLTGRNEKLFF.

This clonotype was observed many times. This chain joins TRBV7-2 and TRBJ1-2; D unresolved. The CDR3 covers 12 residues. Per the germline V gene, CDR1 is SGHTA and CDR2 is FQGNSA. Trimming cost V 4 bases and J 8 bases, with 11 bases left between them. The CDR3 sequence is CASSSPPVGYTF. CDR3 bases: TGTGCCAGCAGCTCCCCCCCGGTAGGCTACACCTTC.

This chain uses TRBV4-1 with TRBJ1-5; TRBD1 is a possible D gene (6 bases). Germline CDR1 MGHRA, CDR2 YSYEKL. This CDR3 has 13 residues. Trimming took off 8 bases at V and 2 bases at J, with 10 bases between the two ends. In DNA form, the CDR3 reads TGCGCCAGCCCCGGGGGCCGCAATCAGCCCCAGCATTTT. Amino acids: CASPGGRNQPQHF.

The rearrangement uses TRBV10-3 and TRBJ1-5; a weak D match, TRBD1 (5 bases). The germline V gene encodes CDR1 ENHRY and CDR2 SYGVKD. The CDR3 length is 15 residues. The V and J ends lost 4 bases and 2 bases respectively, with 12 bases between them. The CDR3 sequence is CAISGRDQGNQPQHF. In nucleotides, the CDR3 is TGTGCCATCAGTGGCAGGGATCAGGGCAATCAGCCCCAGCATTTT.

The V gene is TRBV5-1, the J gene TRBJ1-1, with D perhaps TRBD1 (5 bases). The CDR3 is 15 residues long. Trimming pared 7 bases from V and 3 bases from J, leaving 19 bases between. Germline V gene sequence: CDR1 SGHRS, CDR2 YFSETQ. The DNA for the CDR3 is TGCGCCAGCGTCCCGGTCGGGGACGGCTACACTGAAGCTTTCTTT. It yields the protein CASVPVGDGYTEAFF. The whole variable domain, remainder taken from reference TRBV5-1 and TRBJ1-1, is KAGVTQTPRYLIKTRGQQVTLSCSPISGHRSVSWYQQTPGQGLQFLFEYFSETQRNKGNFPGRFSGRQFSNSRSEMNVSTLELGDSALYLCASVPVGDGYTEAFFGQGTRLTVV.

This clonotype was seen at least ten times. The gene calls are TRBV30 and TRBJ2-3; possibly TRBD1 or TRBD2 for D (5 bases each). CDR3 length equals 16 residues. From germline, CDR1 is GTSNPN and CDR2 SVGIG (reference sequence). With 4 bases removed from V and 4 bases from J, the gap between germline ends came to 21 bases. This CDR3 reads CAWMGPSPQISDTQYF. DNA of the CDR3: TGTGCCTGGATGGGACCCAGCCCACAAATCTCAGATACGCAGTATTTT.

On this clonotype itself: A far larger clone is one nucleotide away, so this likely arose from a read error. Here the CDR3 DNA reads TGTGCCAGCAGTTATTGGCCTAGCGGGAGTAACGGCAATGAGCAGTACTTC. It specifies CASSYWPSGSNGNEQYF. The chain recombines TRBV6-2 or TRBV6-3 with TRBJ2-7; TRBD2 agrees at 10 bases. V trimming: 3 bases; J trimming: 7 bases; junction bases outside the gene matches: 15. This CDR3 contains 17 residues. The V gene's germline CDR1 is MNHEY and CDR2 SVGEGT.

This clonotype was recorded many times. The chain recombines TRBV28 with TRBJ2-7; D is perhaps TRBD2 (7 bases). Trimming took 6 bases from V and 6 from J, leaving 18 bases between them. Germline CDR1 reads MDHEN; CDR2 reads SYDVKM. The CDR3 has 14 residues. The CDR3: CASSPERGGSEQYF. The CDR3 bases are TGTGCCAGCAGCCCGGAGAGGGGGGGCTCCGAGCAGTACTTC. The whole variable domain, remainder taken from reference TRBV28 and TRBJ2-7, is DVKVTQSSRYLVKRTGEKVFLECVQDMDHENMFWYRQDPGLGLRLIYFSYDVKMKEKGDIPEGYSVSREKKERFSLILESASTNQTSMYLCASSPERGGSEQYFGPGTRLTVT.

Written as DNA, the CDR3 is TGTGCCAGCAGCTCACAGGGGTATAATTCACCCCTCCACTTT. Its translation is CASSSQGYNSPLHF. The rearrangement links TRBV11-2 to TRBJ1-6; 7 bases match TRBD1. V lost 4 bases, J lost 4 bases, and 1 base stayed unmatched. The CDR3 is made up of 14 amino acids. Germline CDR1 is SGHAT and CDR2 is FQNNGV.

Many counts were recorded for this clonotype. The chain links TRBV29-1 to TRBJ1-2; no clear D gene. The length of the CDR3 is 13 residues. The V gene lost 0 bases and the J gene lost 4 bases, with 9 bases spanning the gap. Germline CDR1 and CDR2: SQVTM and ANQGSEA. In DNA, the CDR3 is TGCAGCGTTGAAGATCCTAGGCGCTATGGCTACACCTTC. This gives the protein CSVEDPRRYGYTF.